One and the same sample provided the 21 T cell receptor beta chains below, sequenced in a study of control samples from healthy donors and cancer patients. The data were produced by immunoSEQ multiplex PCR, yet TCRdb's version contains in-frame clones alone and is incomplete. The sample lists about 84,000 clones, 90% to 95% occurring once. Sequenced: blood. The receptors stem from a man aged 25-40 years in good health.

V and J are TRBV14 and TRBJ1-2; 7 positions agree with TRBD1. V lost 0 bases, J lost 6 bases, and 13 bases stayed unmatched. This CDR3 contains 17 residues. Germline values: CDR1 SGHDN, CDR2 FVKESK. This CDR3 reads CASSQDRQGNGVNGYTF. The DNA of the CDR3 is TGTGCCAGCAGCCAAGATAGACAGGGAAACGGGGTGAATGGCTACACCTTC.

This chain joins TRBV19 and TRBJ1-3; tentatively, D is TRBD1 (6 bases). CDR3 length: 15 residues. The V end lost 3 bases, the J end lost 4 bases, and 13 bases lay between the germline ends. CDR1 is LNHDA, CDR2 SQIVND, per germline (reference sequence). CDR3 nucleotides: TGTGCCAGTAGTATGAGGCAGGGGTACGGAAACACCATATATTTT. This gives the protein CASSMRQGYGNTIYF.

The chain couples TRBV4-1 to TRBJ2-7; 7 bases agree with TRBD2. Germline lookup yields CDR1 MGHRA and CDR2 YSYEKL. The ends lost 1 base at V and 2 bases at J; junction bases unmatched: 5. CDR3 length: 15 residues. CDR3 protein: CASSQARRGAYEQYF. In DNA form, the CDR3 reads TGCGCCAGCAGCCAAGCTAGACGGGGGGCCTACGAGCAGTACTTC.

CDR3 bases: TGTGCCAGCAGTTACTTTAGGGAGGGGTATTCACCCCTCCACTTT. It specifies CASSYFREGYSPLHF. This rearrangement joins TRBV6-5 to TRBJ1-6; possibly TRBD1 for D (5 bases). Looked up from germline, CDR1 is MNHEY and CDR2 is SVGAGI. The CDR3 is 15 residues long. V was shortened by 1 base and J by 8 bases, with 12 bases between the two germline ends.

The chain is built from TRBV2 and TRBJ2-7; TRBD2 agrees at 8 bases. V dropped 3 bases and J dropped 0; count of bases not matched to a gene: 4. This CDR3 has 15 residues. Germline CDR1 SNHLY, CDR2 FYNNEI. The CDR3, as DNA: TGTGCCAGCAGTGAGGCCCTAGCGGGCTCCTACGAGCAGTACTTC. This encodes CASSEALAGSYEQYF. Full variable domain (missing parts from reference TRBV2 and TRBJ2-7): EPEVTQTPSHQVTQMGQEVILRCVPISNHLYFYWYRQILGQKVEFLVSFYNNEISEKSEIFDDQFSVERPDGSNFTLKIRSTKLEDSAMYFCASSEALAGSYEQYFGPGTRLTVT.

The chain carries TRBV5-3 and TRBJ1-2; D is unresolved. TRBV5-3 is known as an ORF, though its function is uncertain. V was shortened by 4 bases and J by 8 bases, with 12 bases between the two germline ends. This CDR3 comprises 12 residues. CDR3 residues: CARSPFKEGYTF. CDR3 sequence (DNA): TGTGCCAGAAGCCCGTTTAAGGAGGGCTACACCTTC.

The J gene is TRBJ1-2, the V gene TRBV12-3 or TRBV12-4; TRBD1 might be the D (5 bases). Trimming took off 4 bases at V and 4 bases at J, with 10 bases between the two ends. The CDR3 extends over 13 amino acids. This CDR3 reads CASSSGLGYGYTF. CDR3 DNA sequence: TGTGCCAGCAGTTCAGGGTTGGGCTATGGCTACACCTTC.

This clone came up once. The CDR3 sequence is CATSRDMGSGNTIYF. The DNA for the CDR3 is TGTGCCACCAGCAGAGATATGGGCTCTGGAAACACCATATATTTT. J is TRBJ1-3 and V is TRBV15; D remains ambiguous. Germline V gene sequence: CDR1 LNHNV, CDR2 YYDKDF (reference sequence). The CDR3 is made up of 15 amino acids. V lost 0 bases to trimming and J lost 0 bases, with 6 bases between them.

The rearrangement uses TRBV7-9 and TRBJ2-5, with no clear D. The CDR3 loop spans 15 amino acids. Between the trimmed V and J ends, which lost 0 bases and 1 base, there was a span of 9 bases. Germline values: CDR1 SEHNR, CDR2 FQNEAQ (reference sequence). The CDR3, as DNA: TGTGCCAGCAGCTTAGCCGGCAGCCTCCAAGAGACCCAGTACTTC. Residues: CASSLAGSLQETQYF. The entire variable domain, with the rest obtained from reference TRBV7-9 and TRBJ2-5, is as follows: DTGVSQNPRHKITKRGQNVTFRCDPISEHNRLYWYRQTLGQGPEFLTYFQNEAQLEKSRLLSDRFSAERPKGSFSTLEIQRTEQGDSAMYLCASSLAGSLQETQYFGPGTRLLVL.

The chain has TRBV6-5 and TRBJ1-1; 7 bases map to TRBD1. Germline V lookup: CDR1 MNHEY, CDR2 SVGAGI. V shed 7 bases and J 4 bases; nucleotides not matched to a gene: 9. CDR3 length equals 14 residues. CDR3 region: CASTELQGITEAFF. In DNA form, the CDR3 reads TGTGCCAGCACGGAACTACAGGGGATCACTGAAGCTTTCTTT.

This rearrangement joins TRBV27 to TRBJ1-3, with 8 nucleotides matching TRBD1. Germline V gene lookup returns CDR1 MNHEY and CDR2 SMNVEV (reference sequence). Trimming took 5 bases from V and 3 from J; bases not matched to a gene: 12. This CDR3 has 17 amino acids. CDR3 coding DNA: TGTGCCAGCAGTGGACCTCGGACAGGGTCAAGTGGAAACACCATATATTTT. Protein product: CASSGPRTGSSGNTIYF.

V and J are TRBV7-2 and TRBJ1-2; D is unclear. The CDR3 runs to 14 residues. The V end lost 4 bases, the J end lost 7 bases, and 16 bases lay between the germline ends. The V gene's germline CDR1 is SGHTA and CDR2 FQGNSA. The CDR3: CASSSPLPDGGYTF. The CDR3 DNA reads TGTGCCAGCAGCTCCCCATTGCCCGACGGTGGCTACACCTTC.

This clone turned up a few times. This sequence joins TRBV2 and TRBJ2-7; 7 bases line up with TRBD2. CDR3 length: 15 residues. V was pared by 6 bases and J by 0 bases, with 8 bases of the junction left unmatched. The germline gives CDR1 SNHLY, CDR2 FYNNEI. CDR3 nucleotide sequence: TGTGCCAGCAGACGGACTAGTGGATCCTCCTACGAGCAGTACTTC. This encodes CASRRTSGSSYEQYF.

The V and J genes are TRBV7-2 and TRBJ1-2; D perhaps matches TRBD1 (5 bases). Germline lookup yields CDR1 SGHTA and CDR2 FQGNSA. This CDR3 has 15 residues. V shed 5 bases and J shed 7 bases, with 20 bases lying between them. The CDR3 region has the DNA TGTGCCAGCAGCCCCGAACCGCGGGGGATAGGTGGCTACACCTTC. It encodes CASSPEPRGIGGYTF. Filled out from reference TRBV7-2 and TRBJ1-2, the complete variable domain reads GAGVSQSPSNKVTEKGKDVELRCDPISGHTALYWYRQSLGQGLEFLIYFQGNSAPDKSGLPSDRFSAERTGGSVSTLTIQRTQQEDSAVYLCASSPEPRGIGGYTFGSGTRLTVV.

This clone was detected only once. V and J are TRBV4-3 and TRBJ2-2, with 9 bases that match TRBD1. Germline assignment: CDR1 LGHNA and CDR2 YSLEER. V shed 2 bases and J 6 bases; nucleotides not matched to a gene: 7. The CDR3 is 16 amino acids. The CDR3 is CASSQPGQGSPGELFF. CDR3 nucleotide sequence: TGCGCCAGCAGCCAACCGGGACAGGGTAGCCCCGGGGAGCTGTTTTTT.

The V call is TRBV5-1, the J call TRBJ2-1; 10 nucleotides match TRBD1. CDR3 size: 14 residues. The V gene end was trimmed by 4 bases and the J gene end by 9 bases; junction bases not matched to a gene: 7. The V gene's germline CDR1 is SGHRS and CDR2 YFSETQ. The CDR3 protein is CASSRGQGYGEQFF. CDR3 in DNA: TGCGCCAGCAGCCGGGGACAGGGGTATGGTGAGCAGTTCTTC.

This clone was seen a single time. V and J are TRBV13 and TRBJ1-6, with D unresolved. Germline CDR1 reads PRHDT; CDR2 reads FYEKMQ (reference sequence). The CDR3 is made up of 14 amino acids. V dropped 4 bases and J dropped 10 bases, with 14 bases sitting between them. CDR3 DNA: TGTGCCAGCAGCTCGCGGGTAGGGCCCTCACCCCTCCACTTT. Translating gives CASSSRVGPSPLHF.

This chain joins TRBV15 and TRBJ1-5, with D possibly matching TRBD1 (5 bases). This CDR3 has 14 amino acids. V was shortened by 3 bases and J by 7 bases, with 13 bases between the two germline ends. Germline CDR1 and CDR2: LNHNV and YYDKDF (reference sequence). The CDR3 loop reads CATSSLGGGQPQHF. The CDR3 DNA follows: TGTGCCACCAGCAGTTTGGGGGGAGGACAGCCCCAGCATTTT.

A single count supports this clone. The CDR3 loop reads CASSPLAGEGTDTQYF. Written as DNA, the CDR3 is TGTGCCAGCAGTCCACTAGCGGGAGAAGGGACAGATACGCAGTATTTT. This chain joins TRBV27 and TRBJ2-3; 11 bases agree with TRBD2. CDR1 MNHEY and CDR2 SMNVEV come from the germline V gene (reference sequence). Trimming took 5 bases from V and 3 from J; bases not matched to a gene: 7. The CDR3 totals 16 residues.

In its sample, this clone was seen once. V usage is TRBV4-1 and J usage is TRBJ1-3, with D unclear. Germline assignment: CDR1 MGHRA and CDR2 YSYEKL. The length of the CDR3 is 15 residues. Trimming removed 1 base from V and 0 bases from J, with 7 bases in between. The CDR3 coding sequence is TGCGCCAGCAGCCAAGGGCCGCTCTCTGGAAACACCATATATTTT. It codes for CASSQGPLSGNTIYF.

The chain couples TRBV30 to TRBJ2-3; TRBD2 is a possible D gene (6 bases). The CDR3 loop spans 15 amino acids. V was pared by 2 bases and J by 4 bases, with 16 bases between. The germline CDR1 and CDR2 sequences are GTSNPN and SVGIG (reference sequence). CDR3 sequence reads: CAWSLPGLSPDTQYF. CDR3 bases: TGTGCCTGGAGTCTACCGGGACTCTCCCCAGATACGCAGTATTTT.